These T cell receptor beta chains were read from a single sample in a study of cytomegalovirus exposure and HLA in healthy donors. Method: immunoSEQ multiplex PCR; TCRdb's copy keeps in-frame clones and lacks some. The table includes roughly 150,000 clones, 70% to 90% detected once. What was sequenced was PBMCs. The receptors were gathered from a woman in her 30s in good health and CMV-seronegative. Each CDR3 is given without its conserved first and last residue.

J: TRBJ2-7
length: 10
V: TRBV11-3
CDR3: ASSLAGSEQY

J: TRBJ2-1
length: 10
V: TRBV28
CDR3: ASSSGFLAQF

J: TRBJ2-1
length: 18
V: TRBV27
CDR3: ASSLFHPGAVPTPDNEQF

J: TRBJ1-1
length: 13
V: TRBV27
CDR3: ASSTYRALGTEAF

J: TRBJ2-3
length: 13
V: TRBV6-5
CDR3: ASSRQGLSTDTQY

J: TRBJ2-7
length: 13
V: TRBV25-1
CDR3: ASSEEYRAGYEQY

J: TRBJ1-2
length: 13
V: TRBV6-5
CDR3: ASSLYGGEVYGYT

J: TRBJ2-7
length: 15
V: TRBV5-5
CDR3: ASSLGTSWGWTYEQY

J: TRBJ2-2
length: 13
V: TRBV18
CDR3: ASSPPGRPTGELF

J: TRBJ1-5
length: 13
V: TRBV27
CDR3: ASSLDGYSNQPQH

J: TRBJ2-3
length: 13
V: TRBV5-1
CDR3: ASSLRGTSTDTQY

J: TRBJ2-2
length: 11
V: TRBV7-3
CDR3: ASRTGQTGELF

J: TRBJ1-1
length: 12
V: TRBV5-1
CDR3: ASSHPAGSTEAF

J: TRBJ1-6
length: 14
V: TRBV7-2
CDR3: ASSFQTGAGNSPLH

J: TRBJ2-7
length: 12
V: TRBV30
CDR3: AWSVEDRGREQY

J: TRBJ2-4
length: 16
V: TRBV7-9
CDR3: ASSAGQGAGGAKNIQY

J: TRBJ2-1
length: 11
V: TRBV10-3
CDR3: AISTDRSNEQF

J: TRBJ2-7
length: 11
V: TRBV5-1
CDR3: ASRVGPSYEQY

J: TRBJ2-1
length: 10
V: TRBV11-3
CDR3: ASGTTANEQF

J: TRBJ2-5
length: 13
V: TRBV5-1
CDR3: ASSWGLAGEETQY

J: TRBJ1-1
length: 12
V: TRBV7-2
CDR3: ASSLAGSGGEAF

J: TRBJ1-2
length: 12
V: TRBV5-4
CDR3: ASSLVQATYGYT

J: TRBJ1-2
length: 12
V: TRBV11-1
CDR3: ASSLEGGKGGYT

J: TRBJ1-5
length: 15
V: TRBV9
CDR3: ASSTQDRLYSNQPQH

J: TRBJ1-5
length: 12
V: TRBV2
CDR3: ASSEGDGNQPQH

J: TRBJ2-5
length: 11
V: TRBV30
CDR3: AWSPTVRETQY

J: TRBJ2-7
length: 14
V: TRBV5-6
CDR3: ASTRTGGVFPYEQY

J: TRBJ1-2
length: 12
V: TRBV6-5
CDR3: ASSYTASSYGYT

J: TRBJ2-3
length: 13
V: TRBV27
CDR3: ASRERGIAADTQY

J: TRBJ2-2
length: 15
V: TRBV27
CDR3: ASSLYFRGVNAGELF

J: TRBJ1-1
length: 12
V: TRBV11-2
CDR3: ASRGGLKNTEAF

J: TRBJ2-4
length: 15
V: TRBV4-3
CDR3: ASSQVPSSGRVNIQY

J: TRBJ2-7
length: 12
V: TRBV10-3
CDR3: AISEPDRAGEQY

J: TRBJ1-2
length: 13
V: TRBV4-3
CDR3: ASSQDLKGVGGYT

J: TRBJ2-7
length: 12
V: TRBV6-5
CDR3: ASSLGLAGYEQY

J: TRBJ1-5
length: 11
V: TRBV2
CDR3: ASSLQGDQPQH

J: TRBJ1-6
length: 15
V: TRBV13
CDR3: ASSFLSNGGLNSPLH

J: TRBJ2-3
length: 16
V: TRBV4-1
CDR3: ASSQLFGRRTYTDTQY

J: TRBJ2-3
length: 15
V: TRBV5-1
CDR3: ASSLGARQGTTDTQY

J: TRBJ2-7
length: 10
V: TRBV9
CDR3: ASSGQGDEQY

J: TRBJ2-7
length: 11
V: TRBV5-1
CDR3: ASSLRPLYEQY

J: TRBJ1-1
length: 11
V: TRBV6-1
CDR3: ASSGGQPRVAF

J: TRBJ1-4
length: 12
V: TRBV28
CDR3: ASRSGESNEKLF

J: TRBJ1-2
length: 12
V: TRBV19
CDR3: ASTGTRVNYGYT

J: TRBJ2-7
length: 9
V: TRBV6-5
CDR3: ATRDSGEQY

J: TRBJ2-7
length: 12
V: TRBV7-9
CDR3: ASSLRAGTYEQY